The 28 T cell receptor beta chains below all came from one sample that was sequenced in a study of lymphopenia after photon versus proton radiotherapy. Repertoires were generated with immunoSEQ multiplex PCR, while TCRdb's copy carries only in-frame clones and drops some. The data show about 60,000 clones, around 85% seen once. Material: peripheral blood, obtained from a patient treated with proton-based radiotherapy. All receptors derive from a man in his fifties or sixties with pancreatic cancer.

The V gene is TRBV14, the J gene TRBJ2-6; D remains ambiguous. Trimming took off 4 bases at V and 0 bases at J, with 10 bases between the two ends. Germline CDR1 SGHDN, CDR2 FVKESK. CDR3 length: 16 amino acids. CDR3 residues: CASSLTHGSGANVLTF. CDR3 nucleotide sequence: TGTGCCAGCAGCCTTACCCACGGCTCTGGGGCCAACGTCCTGACTTTC.

The chain uses TRBV7-9 and TRBJ2-1; TRBD1 matches at 11 bases. The CDR3 length is 16 residues. The germline gives CDR1 SEHNR, CDR2 FQNEAQ (reference sequence). V dropped 3 bases and J dropped 6; count of bases not matched to a gene: 7. As DNA, the CDR3 is TGTGCCAGCAGCTTTAACCGGGGGACAGGGGGCAATGAGCAGTTCTTC. As protein: CASSFNRGTGGNEQFF.

By share, this clone ranks as medium-sized. The same CDR3 also results from other DNA sequences found in this sample. The V and J genes are TRBV14 and TRBJ2-2, with D unresolved. Trimming shortened V by 1 base and J by 4 bases, and 10 bases separated the two germline ends. The CDR3 runs 15 residues. CDR1 SGHDN and CDR2 FVKESK come from the germline V gene. The CDR3 is CASSQALLGTGELFF. Written as DNA, the CDR3 is TGTGCCAGCAGCCAAGCGCTGCTCGGCACCGGGGAGCTGTTTTTT.

The chain combines TRBV7-9 with TRBJ1-4; no clear D gene. Germline CDR1 SEHNR, CDR2 FQNEAQ (reference sequence). The CDR3 is 18 residues long. V lost 7 bases, J lost 0 bases, and 21 bases lay in between. CDR3 residues: CASTSSQDGASTNEKLFF. The CDR3 nucleotides read TGTGCCAGCACCTCAAGCCAGGACGGAGCCTCAACTAATGAAAAACTGTTTTTT.

This chain connects TRBV18 to TRBJ1-2, with 8 positions matching TRBD1. Germline V gene sequence: CDR1 KGHSH, CDR2 LQKENI. The CDR3 extends over 15 amino acids. After removal of 2 bases from V and 4 bases from J, the junction contained 6 bases not matched to a gene. CDR3 in DNA: TGTGCCAGCTCACCAGATTGGACAGGGCCCTATGGCTACACCTTC. It yields the protein CASSPDWTGPYGYTF.

Points on this clone: The junction and the germline gene differ at one end; a read error may be behind it. The gene calls are TRBV28 and TRBJ1-1; no clear D gene. The CDR3 is 13 amino acids. Germline CDR1 MDHEN, CDR2 SYDVKM. CDR3 in amino acids: CASMSLLKTEAFF. CDR3 coding DNA: TGTGCCAGCATGTCATTATTGAAGACTGAAGCTTTCTTT.

This clone was seen just once. The chain links TRBV30 to TRBJ2-1; 8 bases are shared with TRBD1. The V segment lost 3 bases and the J segment 7 bases; nucleotides outside the gene matches: 2. From germline, CDR1 is GTSNPN and CDR2 SVGIG (reference sequence). The CDR3 spans 12 residues. DNA of the CDR3: TGTGCCTGGAGATACAGGGGGAATGAGCAGTTCTTC. Translating gives CAWRYRGNEQFF. The entire variable domain, with the rest obtained from reference TRBV30 and TRBJ2-1, is as follows: SQTIHQWPATLVQPVGSPLSLECTVEGTSNPNLYWYRQAAGRGLQLLFYSVGIGQISSEVPQNLSASRPQDRQFILSSKKLLLSDSGFYLCAWRYRGNEQFFGPGTRLTVL.

The chain carries TRBV7-8 and TRBJ2-1; D may be TRBD2 (5 bases). This CDR3 contains 15 residues. V was cut by 1 base and J by 4 bases, with 11 bases left in between. Germline V gene sequence: CDR1 SGHVS, CDR2 FQNEAQ. The CDR3 sequence: CASSLVAGDYNEQFF. The CDR3 DNA reads TGTGCCAGCAGCTTAGTGGCGGGTGATTACAATGAGCAGTTCTTC.

This clone was observed once. V and J are TRBV10-3 and TRBJ1-1, with D perhaps matching TRBD1 (5 bases). Germline-derived CDR1 and CDR2 are ENHRY and SYGVKD. This CDR3 region has 15 residues. V was trimmed by 3 bases and J by 6 bases, leaving 17 bases between them. CDR3 sequence (DNA): TGTGCCATCAGTGATCCGCAGCGGGGCTTCCCTGAAGCTTTCTTT. It encodes CAISDPQRGFPEAFF.

V gene TRBV2 combines with J gene TRBJ2-1, with D hard to call. The CDR3 totals 13 residues. Trimming took 3 bases from V and 9 from J, leaving 12 bases between them. Germline lookup yields CDR1 SNHLY and CDR2 FYNNEI. CDR3 DNA: TGTGCCAGCAGTGATGTGGGGTTGGTTGAGCAGTTCTTC. As protein: CASSDVGLVEQFF.

The V call is TRBV5-1, the J call TRBJ1-2; D perhaps matches TRBD1 (5 bases). Germline loops: CDR1 SGHRS, CDR2 YFSETQ. Trimming stripped 0 bases from V and 8 bases from J, with 8 bases between. There are 12 residues in the CDR3. DNA of the CDR3: TGCGCCAGCAGCTTGGGAGGGGAAGGCTACACCTTC. As protein: CASSLGGEGYTF.

The table lists this clone with a count of one. The V gene is TRBV9, the J gene TRBJ2-2, with 9 bases aligning to TRBD1. After removal of 4 bases from V and 5 bases from J, the junction contained 6 bases not matched to a gene. Germline CDR1 and CDR2: SGDLS and YYNGEE. The CDR3 has 15 residues. CDR3: CASSPRQGGTGELFF. The CDR3 bases are TGTGCCAGCAGCCCTAGACAGGGGGGAACCGGGGAGCTGTTTTTT.

The chain links TRBV20-1 to TRBJ2-5; D not certain. TRBJ2-7 matches the DNA end more closely, so the J call is doubtful. Germline loops: CDR1 DFQATT, CDR2 SNEGSKA (reference sequence). The CDR3 has 11 residues. In DNA form, the CDR3 reads TGCAGTGCTAGAGGTACCTACGAGCAGTACTTC. Its protein product is CSARGTYEQYF.

The sample holds one count of this clone. J is TRBJ1-4 and V is TRBV5-6; 10 bases match TRBD1. This CDR3 spans 17 amino acids. The V and J ends lost 0 bases and 5 bases, in that order; junction bases with no gene match: 7. The germline gives CDR1 SGHDT, CDR2 YYEEEE. The CDR3 reads CASSLVGTGAANEKLFF. The CDR3 DNA follows: TGTGCCAGCAGCTTGGTGGGGACAGGGGCCGCGAATGAAAAACTGTTTTTT.

The genes are TRBV27 and TRBJ2-7; TRBD1 aligns across 7 bases. Germline assignment: CDR1 MNHEY and CDR2 SMNVEV (reference sequence). Germline trimming cut 6 bases from V and 3 bases from J; bases unmatched to any gene: 5. This CDR3 region has 13 residues. The CDR3 bases are TGTGCCAGCAGAAGTTGGGACAGCTACGAGCAGTACTTC. Translated, it gives CASRSWDSYEQYF.

This chain joins TRBV7-6 and TRBJ2-2, with D possibly matching TRBD1 (5 bases). CDR1 is SGHVS, CDR2 FNYEAQ, per germline. The germline V and J ends were trimmed by 5 bases and 6 bases, with 10 bases remaining between them. The CDR3 is 13 amino acids. CDR3 residues: CASSPQVSGELFF. CDR3 coding DNA: TGTGCCAGCAGCCCACAGGTTTCCGGGGAGCTGTTTTTT.

V gene TRBV6-5 combines with J gene TRBJ2-2, with unresolved D. The CDR3 spans 15 residues. Per germline, CDR1 MNHEY and CDR2 SVGAGI. V was pared by 0 bases and J by 2 bases, with 7 bases between. CDR3 in amino acids: CASSYSDLNTGELFF. CDR3 bases: TGTGCCAGCAGTTACTCGGATTTAAACACCGGGGAGCTGTTTTTT.

The chain carries TRBV29-1 and TRBJ1-2; perhaps TRBD1 as D (5 bases). This CDR3 contains 13 residues. V was pared by 4 bases and J by 4 bases, with 13 bases between. Germline CDR1 and CDR2: SQVTM and ANQGSEA. DNA for the CDR3: TGCAGCGTTGGCTCGGGGGTAGGCTATGGCTACACCTTC. Translation: CSVGSGVGYGYTF. Full variable domain (missing parts from reference TRBV29-1 and TRBJ1-2): SAVISQKPSRDICQRGTSLTIQCQVDSQVTMMFWYRQQPGQSLTLIATANQGSEATYESGFVIDKFPISRPNLTFSTLTVSNMSPEDSSIYLCSVGSGVGYGYTFGSGTRLTVV.

The chain employs TRBV7-2 and TRBJ1-2; D might be TRBD1 (6 bases). This CDR3 has 16 amino acids. Germline CDR1 SGHTA, CDR2 FQGNSA. V was trimmed by 4 bases and J by 4 bases, leaving 19 bases between them. This CDR3 reads CASSSGAGELVYGYTF. In DNA, the CDR3 is TGTGCCAGCAGCTCGGGGGCCGGAGAATTAGTCTATGGCTACACCTTC.

The chain recombines TRBV7-9 with TRBJ2-7; D possibly corresponds to TRBD2 (6 bases). The CDR3 covers 11 residues. The V gene's germline CDR1 is SEHNR and CDR2 FQNEAQ (reference sequence). Trimming left V 5 bases short and J 4 bases short, with 6 bases between. Written as DNA, the CDR3 is TGTGCCAGCAGCCGGGGGTACGAGCAGTACTTC. It encodes CASSRGYEQYF. Combining the CDR3 with reference TRBV7-9 and TRBJ2-7 gives the whole variable domain DTGVSQNPRHKITKRGQNVTFRCDPISEHNRLYWYRQTLGQGPEFLTYFQNEAQLEKSRLLSDRFSAERPKGSFSTLEIQRTEQGDSAMYLCASSRGYEQYFGPGTRLTVT.

The chain employs TRBV11-3 and TRBJ2-7, with 9 bases matching TRBD1. Per germline, CDR1 SGHNT and CDR2 YENEEA. This CDR3 has 17 amino acids. Trimming at V came to 5 bases and at J to 0 bases, leaving 11 bases not matched to a gene. Written as DNA, the CDR3 is TGTGCCAGCAGCGGGGGCGGTTGGGGACAGGGCTCCTACGAGCAGTACTTC. Residues: CASSGGGWGQGSYEQYF.

The genes are TRBV5-6 and TRBJ2-4; D is tentatively TRBD1 or TRBD2 (5 bases each). Germline CDR1 is SGHDT and CDR2 is YYEEEE. V lost 2 bases and J lost 0, with 15 bases in between. This CDR3 is built from 17 residues. The chain's CDR3 is CASSFSGDLLAKNIQYF. CDR3 sequence (DNA): TGTGCCAGCAGCTTTAGTGGGGACCTACTAGCCAAAAACATTCAGTACTTC.

The V call is TRBV9, the J call TRBJ1-1, with 7 nucleotides matching TRBD1. Germline trimming cut 3 bases from V and 4 bases from J; bases unmatched to any gene: 9. Germline assignment: CDR1 SGDLS and CDR2 YYNGEE. The CDR3 runs to 15 residues. The CDR3 DNA is TGTGCCAGCAGCGCTAGTCAGGGGGAGGGCACTGAAGCTTTCTTT. It specifies CASSASQGEGTEAFF.

This clone was found once. The V gene is TRBV2, the J gene TRBJ2-1, with TRBD2 as a possible D gene (6 bases). Per the germline V gene, CDR1 is SNHLY and CDR2 is FYNNEI. Trimming took off 7 bases at V and 0 bases at J, with 13 bases between the two ends. There are 15 residues in the CDR3. CDR3 residues: CASIVAGSSYNEQFF. As DNA, the CDR3 is TGTGCCAGCATCGTGGCGGGAAGCTCCTACAATGAGCAGTTCTTC. Supplemented by reference TRBV2 and TRBJ2-1, the full variable domain reads EPEVTQTPSHQVTQMGQEVILRCVPISNHLYFYWYRQILGQKVEFLVSFYNNEISEKSEIFDDQFSVERPDGSNFTLKIRSTKLEDSAMYFCASIVAGSSYNEQFFGPGTRLTVL.

The genes are TRBV11-2 and TRBJ2-5; no clear D gene. Trimming took 4 bases from V and 2 from J, leaving 8 bases between them. Germline CDR1 reads SGHAT; CDR2 reads FQNNGV. This CDR3 contains 13 residues. The chain's CDR3 is CASSSQPQETQYF. The DNA for the CDR3 is TGTGCCAGCAGCTCCCAGCCGCAAGAGACCCAGTACTTC.

The table lists this clone with many counts. The CDR3 DNA follows: TGTGCCAGCAATCAAAGGGGGTCTGGAAACACCATATATTTT. Residues: CASNQRGSGNTIYF. The chain combines TRBV11-2 with TRBJ1-3; a possible D gene is TRBD1 (6 bases). The germline CDR1 and CDR2 sequences are SGHAT and FQNNGV. V was trimmed by 7 bases and J by 1 base, leaving 11 bases between them. The CDR3 contains 14 residues.

This rearrangement joins TRBV19 to TRBJ1-1; D not resolved. Trimming pared 6 bases from V and 1 base from J, leaving 6 bases between. Germline CDR1 LNHDA, CDR2 SQIVND (reference sequence). This CDR3 comprises 12 residues. CDR3 in DNA: TGTGCCAGTAGGGGATGGAACACTGAAGCTTTCTTT. Protein product: CASRGWNTEAFF.

This chain links TRBV9 with TRBJ1-2; D is uncertain. The CDR3 covers 17 residues. Germline values: CDR1 SGDLS, CDR2 YYNGEE. Trimming cost V 0 bases and J 5 bases, with 20 bases left between them. The CDR3 coding sequence is TGTGCCAGCAGCGTAGTAGACGGGGAGGATAGTTATTATGGCTACACCTTC. It encodes CASSVVDGEDSYYGYTF.